The 4 T cell receptor beta chains in this list originate from one sample, sequenced in a study of CD8 T cells in ankylosing spondylitis. MiXCR, applied by TCRdb to the 5' RACE reads, yields one record per CDR3 protein. Of about 140,000 distinct CDR3 sequences in the sample, 7% to 10% were seen once. Sequenced: synovial fluid, either unsorted or a sorted T cell fraction (not recorded which). The receptors shown here come from a male donor with ankylosing spondylitis.

This clonotype was detected a few times. V is TRBV7-3 and J is TRBJ1-1, with 10 bases matching TRBD1. CDR1 is SGHTA, CDR2 FQGTGA, per germline. Germline trimming cut 3 bases from V and 8 bases from J; bases unmatched to any gene: 3. The CDR3 covers 13 residues. The CDR3 nucleotides are TGTGCCAGCAGCTTCGGACAGGGGGTAGAAGCTTTCTTT. Its protein product is CASSFGQGVEAFF.

This clonotype was picked up many times. J is TRBJ2-6 and V is TRBV30; D ambiguous. V was cut by 5 bases and J by 2 bases, with 7 bases left in between. The germline CDR1 and CDR2 sequences are GTSNPN and SVGIG (reference sequence). CDR3 size: 13 residues. The CDR3 reads CAWLRAGANVLTF. The CDR3 DNA is TGTGCCTGGCTCAGAGCTGGGGCCAACGTCCTGACTTTC.

This clonotype was seen ten or more times. The rearrangement links TRBV29-1 to TRBJ2-1; 8 bases are a match to TRBD2. Germline loops: CDR1 SQVTM, CDR2 ANQGSEA. CDR3 length: 15 residues. V was clipped by 6 bases and J by 4 bases; unmatched bases: 11. The CDR3 nucleotides are TGCAGCGTCAGCGGAGTCCCGGGGGGGTACAATGAGCAGTTCTTC. Translated, it gives CSVSGVPGGYNEQFF.

This clonotype was detected a few times. The V and J genes are TRBV6-1 and TRBJ1-2, with a tentative D call TRBD1 (6 bases). V was cut by 3 bases and J by 8 bases, with 13 bases left in between. Germline V CDR1 and CDR2: MNHNS, SASEGT. The CDR3 has 13 amino acids. This chain's CDR3 is CASSDSGGWGYTF. The CDR3 DNA follows: TGTGCCAGCAGTGATAGTGGGGGCTGGGGCTACACCTTC.